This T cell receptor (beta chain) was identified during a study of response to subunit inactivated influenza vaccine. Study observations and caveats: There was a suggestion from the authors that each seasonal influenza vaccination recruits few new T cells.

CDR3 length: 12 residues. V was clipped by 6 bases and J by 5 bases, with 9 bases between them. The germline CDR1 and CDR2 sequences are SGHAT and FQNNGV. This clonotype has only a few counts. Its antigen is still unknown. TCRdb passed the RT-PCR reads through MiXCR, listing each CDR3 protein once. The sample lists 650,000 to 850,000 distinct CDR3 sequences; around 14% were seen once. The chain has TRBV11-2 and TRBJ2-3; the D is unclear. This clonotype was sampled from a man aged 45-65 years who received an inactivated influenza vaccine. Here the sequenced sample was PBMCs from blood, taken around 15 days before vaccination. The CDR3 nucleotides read TGTGCCAGCAGTCGGACCGAAGATACGCAGTATTTT. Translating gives CASSRTEDTQYF.